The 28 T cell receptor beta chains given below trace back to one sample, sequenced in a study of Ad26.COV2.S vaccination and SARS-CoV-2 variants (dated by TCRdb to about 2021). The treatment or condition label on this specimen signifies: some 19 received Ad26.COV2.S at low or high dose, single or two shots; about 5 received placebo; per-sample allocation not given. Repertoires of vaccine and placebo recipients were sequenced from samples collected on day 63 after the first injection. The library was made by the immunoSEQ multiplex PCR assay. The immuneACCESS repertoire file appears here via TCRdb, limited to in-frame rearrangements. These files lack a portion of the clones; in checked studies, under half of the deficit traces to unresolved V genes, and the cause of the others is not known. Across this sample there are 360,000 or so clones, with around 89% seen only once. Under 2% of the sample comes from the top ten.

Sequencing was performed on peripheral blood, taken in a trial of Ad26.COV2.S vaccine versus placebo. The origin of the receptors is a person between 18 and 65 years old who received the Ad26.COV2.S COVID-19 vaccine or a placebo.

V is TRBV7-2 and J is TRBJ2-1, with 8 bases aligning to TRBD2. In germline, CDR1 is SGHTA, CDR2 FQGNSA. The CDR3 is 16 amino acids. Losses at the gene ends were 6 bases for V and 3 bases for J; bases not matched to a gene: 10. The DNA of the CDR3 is TGTGCCAGCAGTTCCGGACCCAGCGGGGGCTACAATGAGCAGTTCTTC. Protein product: CASSSGPSGGYNEQFF.

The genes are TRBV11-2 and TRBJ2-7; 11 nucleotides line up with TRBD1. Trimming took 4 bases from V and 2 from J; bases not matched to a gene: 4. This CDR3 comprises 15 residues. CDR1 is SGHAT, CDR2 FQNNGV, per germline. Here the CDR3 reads CASSSDRGPTYEQYF. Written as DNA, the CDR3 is TGTGCCAGCAGCTCGGACAGGGGGCCAACCTACGAGCAGTACTTC.

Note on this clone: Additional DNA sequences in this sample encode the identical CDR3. The CDR3 reads CASSATRDSPLHF. CDR3 in DNA: TGCGCCAGCAGTGCCACGAGGGATTCACCCCTCCACTTT. The V call is TRBV10-1, the J call TRBJ1-6; no clear D gene. This CDR3 has 13 residues. Trimming took off 4 bases at V and 8 bases at J, with 9 bases between the two ends. CDR1 and CDR2 (germline): WNHNN, SYGVQD (reference sequence).

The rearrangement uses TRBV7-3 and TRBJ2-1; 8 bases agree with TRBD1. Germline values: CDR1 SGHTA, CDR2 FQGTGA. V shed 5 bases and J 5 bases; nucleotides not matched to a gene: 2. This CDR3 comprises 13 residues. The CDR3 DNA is TGTGCCAGCAGCCAGGACAGGGACAATGAGCAGTTCTTC. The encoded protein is CASSQDRDNEQFF.

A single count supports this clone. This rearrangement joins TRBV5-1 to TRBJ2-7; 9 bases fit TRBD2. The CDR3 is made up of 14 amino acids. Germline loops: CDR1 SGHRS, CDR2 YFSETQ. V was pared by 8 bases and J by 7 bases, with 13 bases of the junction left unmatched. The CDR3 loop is CASRGVAGAWEQYF. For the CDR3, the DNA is TGCGCCAGTAGGGGTGTAGCGGGAGCTTGGGAGCAGTACTTC. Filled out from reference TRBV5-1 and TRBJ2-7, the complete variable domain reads KAGVTQTPRYLIKTRGQQVTLSCSPISGHRSVSWYQQTPGQGLQFLFEYFSETQRNKGNFPGRFSGRQFSNSRSEMNVSTLELGDSALYLCASRGVAGAWEQYFGPGTRLTVT.

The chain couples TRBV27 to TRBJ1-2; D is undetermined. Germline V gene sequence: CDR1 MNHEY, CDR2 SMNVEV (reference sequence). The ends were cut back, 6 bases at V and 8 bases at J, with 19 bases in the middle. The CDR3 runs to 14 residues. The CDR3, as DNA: TGTGCCAGCAGCCCAATCTGGACTAGCGGGGGCTACACCTTC. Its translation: CASSPIWTSGGYTF.

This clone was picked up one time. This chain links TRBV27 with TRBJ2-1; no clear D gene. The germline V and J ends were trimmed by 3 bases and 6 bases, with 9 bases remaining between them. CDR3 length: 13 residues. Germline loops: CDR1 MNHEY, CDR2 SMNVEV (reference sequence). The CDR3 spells CASSFLPTNEQFF. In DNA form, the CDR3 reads TGTGCCAGCAGTTTTCTACCTACCAATGAGCAGTTCTTC.

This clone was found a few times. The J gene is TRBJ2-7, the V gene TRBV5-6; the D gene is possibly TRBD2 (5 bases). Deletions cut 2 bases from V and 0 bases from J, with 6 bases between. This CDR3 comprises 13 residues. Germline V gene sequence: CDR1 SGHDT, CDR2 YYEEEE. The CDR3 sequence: CASSFGGSYEQYF. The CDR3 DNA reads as TGTGCCAGCAGCTTCGGAGGCTCCTACGAGCAGTACTTC.

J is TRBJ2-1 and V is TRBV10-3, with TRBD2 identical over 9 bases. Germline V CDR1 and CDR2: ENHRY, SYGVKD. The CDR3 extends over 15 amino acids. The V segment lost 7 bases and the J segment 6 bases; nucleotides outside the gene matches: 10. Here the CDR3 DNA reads TGTGCCATCAACGCGCGGGAGGGGGGTGGCAATGAGCAGTTCTTC. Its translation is CAINAREGGGNEQFF.

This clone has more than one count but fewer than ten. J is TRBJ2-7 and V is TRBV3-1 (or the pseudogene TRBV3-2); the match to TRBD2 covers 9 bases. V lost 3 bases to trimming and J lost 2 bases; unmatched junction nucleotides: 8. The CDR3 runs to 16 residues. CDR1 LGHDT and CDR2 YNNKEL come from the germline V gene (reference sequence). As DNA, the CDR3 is TGTGCCAGCAGCCATGCCGGTCTAGCGGGAACCTACGAGCAGTACTTC. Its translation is CASSHAGLAGTYEQYF.

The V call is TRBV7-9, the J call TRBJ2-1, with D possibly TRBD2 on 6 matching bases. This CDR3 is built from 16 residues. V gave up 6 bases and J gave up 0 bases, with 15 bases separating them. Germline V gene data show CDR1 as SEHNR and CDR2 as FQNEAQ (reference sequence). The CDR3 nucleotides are TGTGCCAGCAGGTCCGGGACTCGCAGCTCCTACAATGAGCAGTTCTTC. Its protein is CASRSGTRSSYNEQFF.

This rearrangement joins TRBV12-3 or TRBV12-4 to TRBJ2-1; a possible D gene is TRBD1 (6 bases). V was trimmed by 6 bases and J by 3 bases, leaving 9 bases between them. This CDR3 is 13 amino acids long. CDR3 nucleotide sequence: TGTGCCAGCAGAACAGGGAGCTACAATGAGCAGTTCTTC. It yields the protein CASRTGSYNEQFF.

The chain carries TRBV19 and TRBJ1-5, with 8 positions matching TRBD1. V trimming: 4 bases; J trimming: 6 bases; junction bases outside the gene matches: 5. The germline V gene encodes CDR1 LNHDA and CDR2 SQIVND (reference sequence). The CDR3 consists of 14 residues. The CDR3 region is CASSRTGPGQPQHF. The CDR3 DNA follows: TGTGCCAGTAGTAGGACAGGGCCGGGTCAGCCCCAGCATTTT.

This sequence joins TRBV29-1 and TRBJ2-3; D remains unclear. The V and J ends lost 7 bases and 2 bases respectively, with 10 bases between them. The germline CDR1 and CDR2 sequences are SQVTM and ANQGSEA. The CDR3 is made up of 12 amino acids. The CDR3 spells CSEVSATDTQYF. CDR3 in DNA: TGCAGCGAAGTTTCCGCCACAGATACGCAGTATTTT.

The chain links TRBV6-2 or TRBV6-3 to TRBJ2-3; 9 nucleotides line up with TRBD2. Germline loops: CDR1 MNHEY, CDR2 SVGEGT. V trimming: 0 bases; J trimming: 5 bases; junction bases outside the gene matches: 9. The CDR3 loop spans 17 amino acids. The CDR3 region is CASSYSSSGRGGDTQYF. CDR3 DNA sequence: TGTGCCAGCAGTTACTCGAGTAGCGGGAGAGGCGGAGATACGCAGTATTTT.

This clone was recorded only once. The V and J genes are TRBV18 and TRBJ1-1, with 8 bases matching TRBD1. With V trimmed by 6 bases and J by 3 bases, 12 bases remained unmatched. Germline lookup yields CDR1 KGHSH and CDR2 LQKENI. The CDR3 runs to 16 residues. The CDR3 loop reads CASSSRTGNGDTEAFF. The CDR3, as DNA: TGTGCCAGCTCGAGTCGGACAGGGAACGGGGACACTGAAGCTTTCTTT.

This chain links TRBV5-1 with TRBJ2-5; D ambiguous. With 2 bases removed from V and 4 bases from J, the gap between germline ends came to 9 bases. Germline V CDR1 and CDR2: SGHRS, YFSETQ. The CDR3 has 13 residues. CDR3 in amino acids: CASSFPGRETQYF. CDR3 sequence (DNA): TGCGCCAGCAGCTTTCCAGGCCGAGAGACCCAGTACTTC.

The DNA of the CDR3 is TGTGCCAGTAGTATAGTGGGCTTCGATAGCAATCAGCCCCAGCATTTT. Encoded protein: CASSIVGFDSNQPQHF. The V and J genes are TRBV19 and TRBJ1-5; no clear D. V shed 1 base and J shed 0 bases, with 10 bases lying between them. This CDR3 has 16 amino acids. Per the germline V gene, CDR1 is LNHDA and CDR2 is SQIVND (reference sequence).

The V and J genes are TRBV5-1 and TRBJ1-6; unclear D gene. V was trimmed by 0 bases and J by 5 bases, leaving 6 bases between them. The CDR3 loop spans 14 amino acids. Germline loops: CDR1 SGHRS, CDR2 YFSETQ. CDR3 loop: CASSLGSHNSPLHF. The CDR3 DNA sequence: TGCGCCAGCAGCTTGGGCAGCCATAATTCACCCCTCCACTTT. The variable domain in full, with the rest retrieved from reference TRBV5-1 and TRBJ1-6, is KAGVTQTPRYLIKTRGQQVTLSCSPISGHRSVSWYQQTPGQGLQFLFEYFSETQRNKGNFPGRFSGRQFSNSRSEMNVSTLELGDSALYLCASSLGSHNSPLHFGNGTRLTVT.

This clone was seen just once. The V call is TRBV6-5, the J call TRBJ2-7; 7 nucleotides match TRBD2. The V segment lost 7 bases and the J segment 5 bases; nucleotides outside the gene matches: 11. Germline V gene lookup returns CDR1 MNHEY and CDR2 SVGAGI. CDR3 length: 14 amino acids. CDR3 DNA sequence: TGTGCCAGCATCCCCGAGGCGGGAGTCCACGAGCAGTACTTC. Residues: CASIPEAGVHEQYF.

This chain's CDR3 is CAWSKVPTTSGNTIYF. CDR3 nucleotides: TGTGCCTGGAGCAAGGTTCCCACGACCTCTGGAAACACCATATATTTT. J is TRBJ1-3 and V is TRBV30; the D is unclear. Germline V gene data show CDR1 as GTSNPN and CDR2 as SVGIG (reference sequence). The CDR3 sequence is 16 residues long. Deletions cut 3 bases from V and 0 bases from J, with 15 bases between.

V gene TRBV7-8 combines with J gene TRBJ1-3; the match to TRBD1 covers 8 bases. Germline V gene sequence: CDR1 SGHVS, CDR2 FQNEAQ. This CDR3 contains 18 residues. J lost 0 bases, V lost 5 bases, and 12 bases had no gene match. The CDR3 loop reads CASSPTSQGAFSGNTIYF. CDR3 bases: TGTGCCAGCAGCCCGACCTCCCAGGGGGCCTTCTCTGGAAACACCATATATTTT.

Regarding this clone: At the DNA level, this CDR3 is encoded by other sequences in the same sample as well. The CDR3 here is CATSRVDTQYF. As DNA, the CDR3 is TGTGCCACCAGCAGGGTTGATACGCAGTATTTT. The chain recombines TRBV15 with TRBJ2-3; no firm D call. The CDR3 is 11 residues long. The germline V gene encodes CDR1 LNHNV and CDR2 YYDKDF (reference sequence). The V gene lost 3 bases and the J gene lost 6 bases, with 4 bases spanning the gap.

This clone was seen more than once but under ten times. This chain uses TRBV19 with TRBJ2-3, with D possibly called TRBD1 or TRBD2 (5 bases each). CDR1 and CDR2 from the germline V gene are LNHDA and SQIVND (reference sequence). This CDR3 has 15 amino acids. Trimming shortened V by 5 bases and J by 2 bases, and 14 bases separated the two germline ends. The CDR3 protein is CASSPLRGHTDTQYF. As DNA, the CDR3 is TGTGCCAGTAGTCCACTGAGGGGTCACACAGATACGCAGTATTTT.

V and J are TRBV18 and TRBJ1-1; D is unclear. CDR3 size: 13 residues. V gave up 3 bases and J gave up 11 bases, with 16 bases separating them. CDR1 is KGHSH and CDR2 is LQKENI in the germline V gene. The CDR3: CASSPGSTKRAFF. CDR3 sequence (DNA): TGTGCCAGCTCACCTGGCAGTACCAAACGGGCTTTCTTT.

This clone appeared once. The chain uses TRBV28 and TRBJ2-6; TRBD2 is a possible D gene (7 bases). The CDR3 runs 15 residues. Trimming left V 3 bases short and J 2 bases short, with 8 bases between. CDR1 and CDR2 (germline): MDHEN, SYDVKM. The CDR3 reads CASSLGGPGANVLTF. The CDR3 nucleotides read TGTGCCAGCAGTTTGGGGGGGCCTGGGGCCAACGTCCTGACTTTC.

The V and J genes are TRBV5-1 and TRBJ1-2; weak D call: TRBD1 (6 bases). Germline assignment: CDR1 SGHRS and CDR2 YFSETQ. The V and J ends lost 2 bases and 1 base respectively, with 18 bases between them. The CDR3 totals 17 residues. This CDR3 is CASSFGPPQGINYGYTF. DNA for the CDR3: TGCGCCAGCAGCTTTGGGCCTCCACAGGGAATTAACTATGGCTACACCTTC.

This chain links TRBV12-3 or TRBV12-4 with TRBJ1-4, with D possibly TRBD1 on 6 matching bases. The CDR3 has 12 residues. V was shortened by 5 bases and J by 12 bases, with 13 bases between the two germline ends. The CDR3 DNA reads TGTGCCAGCAGTAAACAGGGTAGGCAACTGTTTTTT. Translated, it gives CASSKQGRQLFF.